The text below deals with one T cell receptor beta chain. Its antigen is undetermined. The data stem from a study of Ad26.COV2.S vaccination and SARS-CoV-2 variants. Study-wide points: Substantial breadth in spike-specific CD8+ and CD4+ T cell responses was reportedly seen after vaccination.

CDR1 and CDR2 (germline): ENHRY, SYGVKD. Trimming removed 2 bases at V and 7 bases at J, with 11 bases between. This CDR3 region has 13 residues. Some clones are missing from TCRdb's copy, which holds only in-frame ones; the method was immunoSEQ multiplex PCR. Of roughly 700,000 clones in the sample, more than 80% were seen once. Described treatment: approximately 18 received Ad26.COV2.S at low or high dose, single or two shots; roughly five received placebo; per-sample allocation not given. Collection of the samples took place on day 63 after the first injection of vaccine or placebo. Wuhan-strain spike was delivered by a replication-incompetent Ad26 vector.

The chain combines TRBV10-3 with TRBJ1-2; D unclear. The sequencing here drew on peripheral blood, taken in a trial of Ad26.COV2.S vaccine versus placebo. The sequence came from a person aged 18-60 years who received the Ad26.COV2.S COVID-19 vaccine or a placebo. The CDR3 region has the DNA TGTGCCATCAGTGAGGGTCTTCCCGCTGGCTACACCTTC. This sequence encodes CAISEGLPAGYTF.